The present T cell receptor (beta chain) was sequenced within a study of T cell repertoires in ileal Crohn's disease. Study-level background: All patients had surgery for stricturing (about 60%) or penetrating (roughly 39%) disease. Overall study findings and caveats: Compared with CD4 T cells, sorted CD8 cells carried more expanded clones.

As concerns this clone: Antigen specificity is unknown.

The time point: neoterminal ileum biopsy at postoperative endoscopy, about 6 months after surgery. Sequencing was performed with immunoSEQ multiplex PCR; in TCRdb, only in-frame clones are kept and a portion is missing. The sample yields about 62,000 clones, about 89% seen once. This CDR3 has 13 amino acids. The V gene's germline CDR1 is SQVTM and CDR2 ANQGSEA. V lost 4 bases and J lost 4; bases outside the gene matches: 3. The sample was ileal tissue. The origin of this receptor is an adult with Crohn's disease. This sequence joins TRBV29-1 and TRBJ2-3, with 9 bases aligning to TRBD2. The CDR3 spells CSVASGVADTQYF. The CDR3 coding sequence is TGCAGCGTTGCTAGCGGGGTGGCAGATACGCAGTATTTT.